This TCR beta chain was found in a study of cytomegalovirus exposure and HLA in healthy donors. Overall study: From about 179 million T cells, an earlier analysis saw approximately 120 million unique TCR beta sequences. Of some 410 genotyped donors, roughly 81% grouped in the Caucasian-associated ancestry cluster.

In regard to this clone: The antigen is undetermined.

J lost 1 base, V lost 5 bases, and 7 bases had no gene match. The CDR3 has 18 residues. The germline V gene has CDR1 SGHNT and CDR2 YENEEA. General observations from the study: Cytomegalovirus status was reportedly diagnosed by the classifier with high sensitivity and specificity. Productive status was seen about 90% or about 30% of the time for most TCR beta V segments in an earlier analysis.

Primers for the PCR totalled 60 Vbeta and 13 Jbeta. Produced via immunoSEQ multiplex PCR; TCRdb's table is partial and in-frame only. Here the sample spans 85,000 to 120,000 clones, approximately 77% being singletons. The sequenced material came from PBMCs. The V gene is TRBV11-3, the J gene TRBJ2-1; TRBD2 aligns across 14 bases. The TCR comes from a male donor in good health and CMV-seropositive. CDR3 sequence (DNA): TGTGCCAGCAGCCCCCGACTAGCGGGAGGGACATCCTACAATGAGCAGTTCTTC. It translates to CASSPRLAGGTSYNEQFF. Combining the CDR3 with reference TRBV11-3 and TRBJ2-1 gives the whole variable domain EAGVVQSPRYKIIEKKQPVAFWCNPISGHNTLYWYLQNLGQGPELLIRYENEEAVDDSQLPKDRFSAERLKGVDSTLKIQPAELGDSAVYLCASSPRLAGGTSYNEQFFGPGTRLTVL.